These 9 T cell receptor beta chains originate from one sample sequenced in a study of STAT5B mutations in CD4+ large granular lymphocyte leukemia. The table came from immunoSEQ multiplex PCR; TCRdb's copy has only in-frame clones and leaves some out. The sample yields about 33,000 clones, around four fifths seen once. What was sequenced was CD4+ T cells from blood buffy coats. Receptors were obtained from a human donor in good health.

The table lists this clone with a count of one. The chain employs TRBV6-5 and TRBJ2-7, with 8 bases matching TRBD1. CDR1 and CDR2 (germline): MNHEY, SVGAGI. The CDR3 spans 11 residues. V dropped 6 bases and J dropped 6; count of bases not matched to a gene: 1. The CDR3 DNA follows: TGTGCCAGCAGCGACAGGGGCGAGCAGTACTTC. Protein: CASSDRGEQYF.

The chain is built from TRBV30 and TRBJ1-2; D not resolved. Germline loops: CDR1 GTSNPN, CDR2 SVGIG (reference sequence). CDR3 length: 13 amino acids. V was pared by 1 base and J by 3 bases, with 9 bases between. The CDR3 DNA follows: TGTGCCTGGAGTGCCCCGTCTGACTATGGCTACACCTTC. It specifies CAWSAPSDYGYTF. Full variable domain (missing parts from reference TRBV30 and TRBJ1-2): SQTIHQWPATLVQPVGSPLSLECTVEGTSNPNLYWYRQAAGRGLQLLFYSVGIGQISSEVPQNLSASRPQDRQFILSSKKLLLSDSGFYLCAWSAPSDYGYTFGSGTRLTVV.

The chain joins TRBV25-1 to TRBJ2-1, with 7 bases lining up with TRBD1. The germline V gene encodes CDR1 MGHDK and CDR2 SYGVNS. The CDR3 length is 15 residues. J lost 4 bases, V lost 5 bases, and 8 bases had no gene match. This CDR3 reads CASSTSRQGYNEQFF. The CDR3 nucleotides read TGTGCCAGCAGTACCTCACGACAGGGATACAATGAGCAGTTCTTC.

As DNA, the CDR3 is TGTGCCAGCAGTGAAAGACAGGGGTTTCAGCCCCAGCATTTT. Its protein is CASSERQGFQPQHF. The chain employs TRBV6-1 and TRBJ1-5; TRBD1 matches 8 bases. Germline V lookup: CDR1 MNHNS, CDR2 SASEGT. V lost 2 bases and J lost 6; bases outside the gene matches: 3. This CDR3 contains 14 residues.

The rearrangement links TRBV5-6 to TRBJ2-7, with 10 bases lining up with TRBD2. The V and J ends lost 4 bases and 1 base, in that order; junction bases with no gene match: 8. This CDR3 has 16 residues. Germline CDR1 reads SGHDT; CDR2 reads YYEEEE. The CDR3 DNA sequence: TGTGCCAGCAGCCCAGGACTAGCGGAGAGTTCCTACGAGCAGTACTTC. Its translation is CASSPGLAESSYEQYF.

V is TRBV6-6 and J is TRBJ1-1, with 8 bases lining up with TRBD1. V was clipped by 5 bases and J by 3 bases; unmatched bases: 5. This CDR3 has 14 amino acids. Germline V CDR1 and CDR2: MNHNY, SVGAGI (reference sequence). The CDR3 sequence: CASSKDRADTEAFF. DNA for the CDR3: TGTGCCAGCAGTAAGGACAGGGCGGACACTGAAGCTTTCTTT.

The CDR3 here is CASSFGTGREAFF. As DNA, the CDR3 is TGTGCCAGCAGCTTTGGGACAGGGCGTGAAGCTTTCTTT. The chain recombines TRBV11-3 with TRBJ1-1, with TRBD1 identical over 9 bases. Germline V gene data show CDR1 as SGHNT and CDR2 as YENEEA. CDR3 length: 13 residues. The V and J ends lost 3 bases and 7 bases, in that order; junction bases with no gene match: 3.

The chain combines TRBV30 with TRBJ1-1; unclear D gene. V dropped 2 bases and J dropped 3 bases, with 10 bases sitting between them. The length of the CDR3 is 13 residues. In germline, CDR1 is GTSNPN, CDR2 SVGIG (reference sequence). This CDR3 reads CAWSFGGYTEAFF. The CDR3 DNA sequence: TGTGCCTGGAGTTTCGGAGGGTACACTGAAGCTTTCTTT.

DNA of the CDR3: TGTGCCAGCAGCTTCTTGGGACAGTCAGATACGCAGTATTTT. Translating gives CASSFLGQSDTQYF. J is TRBJ2-3 and V is TRBV7-6; TRBD1 agrees at 7 bases. V trimming: 3 bases; J trimming: 4 bases; junction bases outside the gene matches: 4. The length of the CDR3 is 14 residues. The germline V gene has CDR1 SGHVS and CDR2 FNYEAQ.